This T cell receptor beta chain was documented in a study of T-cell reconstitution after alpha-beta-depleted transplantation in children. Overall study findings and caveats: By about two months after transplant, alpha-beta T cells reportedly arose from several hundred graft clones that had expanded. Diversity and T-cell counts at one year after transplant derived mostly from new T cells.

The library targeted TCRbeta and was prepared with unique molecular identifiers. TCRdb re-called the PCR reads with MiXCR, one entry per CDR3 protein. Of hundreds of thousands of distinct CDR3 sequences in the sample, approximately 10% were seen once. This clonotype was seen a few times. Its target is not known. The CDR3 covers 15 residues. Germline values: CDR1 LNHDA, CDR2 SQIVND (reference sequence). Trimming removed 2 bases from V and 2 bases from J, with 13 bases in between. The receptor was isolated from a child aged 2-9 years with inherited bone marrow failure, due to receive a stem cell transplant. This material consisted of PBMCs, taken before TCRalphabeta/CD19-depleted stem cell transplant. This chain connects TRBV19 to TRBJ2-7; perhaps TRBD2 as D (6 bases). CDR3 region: CASSIWASETYEQYF. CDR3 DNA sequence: TGTGCCAGTAGTATATGGGCTAGCGAGACCTACGAGCAGTACTTC.